This TCR beta chain was documented in a study of blood T cell repertoires in COVID-19. Across the whole study: COVID-19 samples from acute and convalescent phases originated in the United States, Italy and Spain. The cDNA or gDNA used as material had been derived from T cells, B-cell-depleted T cells, or PBMCs.

The J segment lost 4 bases and the V segment lost 7 bases, leaving 5 bases of the junction unmatched. Per the germline V gene, CDR1 is SQVTM and CDR2 is ANQGSEA. This CDR3 is 12 amino acids long. Per the original methods: Using reference gene primer amplification, nucleated cell counts were estimated. The method was immunoSEQ multiplex PCR; TCRdb's version includes in-frame clones alone and lacks a portion of them. V, J and clone size are taken as reported in that table, and D and trimming were inferred from the DNA itself. The sample shows 280,000 or so clones, about nine tenths of them seen only once.

Sequencing was done on a sample of peripheral blood. The clonotype originates from a woman aged 60-70 years with acute or convalescent COVID-19. The chain couples TRBV29-1 to TRBJ1-2; 8 bases are shared with TRBD1. Here the CDR3 reads CSAPDRVYGYTF. CDR3 DNA: TGCAGCGCCCCGGACAGGGTCTATGGCTACACCTTC.